The clone carrying this T cell receptor beta chain was counted a few times. The method was immunoSEQ multiplex PCR; TCRdb's version includes in-frame clones alone and lacks a portion of them. The top ten clones hold approximately 30% of a sample with a few thousand clones, 88% of them seen once. The germline CDR1 and CDR2 sequences are MNHEY and SVGAGI. The ends were cut back, 6 bases at V and 6 bases at J, with 20 bases in the middle. This CDR3 has 15 amino acids. Time point denoted: week 3, after first cycle of checkpoint inhibitor. This record belongs to a study of blood T cell dynamics during melanoma immunotherapy.

The chain employs TRBV6-5 and TRBJ1-2; D possibly corresponds to TRBD1 (6 bases). Specimen: blood, collected from a patient treated with checkpoint blockade. The clonotype comes from a human donor with melanoma. CDR3: CASSPQTGTIHGYTF. Written as DNA, the CDR3 is TGTGCCAGCAGCCCGCAAACCGGGACAATCCATGGCTACACCTTC.